Listed here are 11 T cell receptor beta chains from one sample, sequenced in a study of regulatory and conventional T cells in RAG deficiency. Conventional CD4+ T cells were sorted from blood as CD25-low CD127-high cells. Clones were read by immunoSEQ multiplex PCR, and TCRdb kept only the in-frame ones, dropping some. The repertoire has 45,000 to 50,000 clones, 85% to 90% of them found once; the top ten carry 0.4% to 0.55%. The sample was also linked to a second study, of regulatory T cells. Per that paper: The primer mix had 52 TRBV and 13 TRBJ primers.

Material for sequencing was CD4+ effector T cells sorted from blood. The receptors were gathered from a human donor in good health.

This chain joins TRBV28 and TRBJ1-5, with D tentatively TRBD1 (6 bases). Trimming removed 6 bases at V and 6 bases at J, with 21 bases between. The CDR3 sequence is 16 residues long. CDR1 and CDR2 (germline): MDHEN, SYDVKM. The CDR3 nucleotides read TGTGCCAGCAGACCGATCACAGGGTTTCAGGGTCAGCCCCAGCATTTT. Protein sequence: CASRPITGFQGQPQHF.

This rearrangement joins TRBV5-4 to TRBJ2-6; D unclear. The CDR3 sequence is 17 residues long. Between the trimmed V and J ends, which lost 0 bases and 2 bases, there was a span of 12 bases. Germline-derived CDR1 and CDR2 are SGHNT and YYREEE (reference sequence). In DNA form, the CDR3 reads TGTGCCAGCAGCTTGGGTGGGCTTCTACCTGGGGCCAACGTCCTGACTTTC. It encodes CASSLGGLLPGANVLTF.

The chain links TRBV14 to TRBJ1-2, with TRBD1 matching over 8 bases. From germline, CDR1 is SGHDN and CDR2 FVKESK. The CDR3 is made up of 14 amino acids. V gave up 3 bases and J gave up 6 bases; unmatched junction bases: 6. CDR3 coding DNA: TGTGCCAGCAGCCAGAGCCGGACAGGGCATGGCTACACCTTC. Translated, it gives CASSQSRTGHGYTF.

The V and J genes are TRBV2 and TRBJ1-1, with D possibly matching TRBD1 (5 bases). V was pared by 6 bases and J by 5 bases, with 13 bases between. Germline V gene sequence: CDR1 SNHLY, CDR2 FYNNEI. This CDR3 comprises 13 residues. CDR3 bases: TGTGCCAGCAGATATGGGGGTAGGACTGAAGCTTTCTTT. This sequence encodes CASRYGGRTEAFF.

The chain links TRBV29-1 to TRBJ1-2; D gene uncertain. The CDR3 length is 12 residues. Trimming left V 4 bases short and J 7 bases short, with 13 bases between. Per germline, CDR1 SQVTM and CDR2 ANQGSEA. The CDR3 DNA reads as TGCAGCGTTGGGGATTACGGAGTTGGCTACACCTTC. This codes for CSVGDYGVGYTF.

The chain combines TRBV28 with TRBJ1-5, with D unclear. CDR1 and CDR2 (germline): MDHEN, SYDVKM. The CDR3 contains 10 residues. V was trimmed by 10 bases and J by 11 bases, leaving 12 bases between them. DNA for the CDR3: TGTGCCACCCTCTCTGGGGCCCAGCATTTT. It specifies CATLSGAQHF.

The chain employs TRBV9 and TRBJ2-5, with 9 positions matching TRBD2. The CDR3 spans 18 residues. CDR1 is SGDLS and CDR2 is YYNGEE in the germline V gene. Germline trimming cut 3 bases from V and 2 bases from J; bases unmatched to any gene: 14. The CDR3 DNA sequence: TGTGCCAGCAGCGCCCACCCAGGAGTAGCGGGGGCACAAGAGACCCAGTACTTC. Translating gives CASSAHPGVAGAQETQYF.

The rearrangement links TRBV4-1 to TRBJ2-5; D could derive from TRBD1 or TRBD2 (6 bases each). V dropped 0 bases and J dropped 5 bases, with 22 bases sitting between them. The CDR3 runs to 18 residues. Germline CDR1 MGHRA, CDR2 YSYEKL. The CDR3 DNA reads as TGCGCCAGCAGCCAAGATGCGGGACACACCAAAGAGGGGGAGACCCAGTACTTC. It encodes CASSQDAGHTKEGETQYF.

In its sample, this clone was seen a few times. The chain couples TRBV11-1 to TRBJ1-2, with D tentatively TRBD1 (6 bases). Trimming pared 2 bases from V and 7 bases from J, leaving 11 bases between. Looked up from germline, CDR1 is SGHAT and CDR2 is FQDESV (reference sequence). This CDR3 spans 13 amino acids. The CDR3 DNA is TGTGCCAGCAGCTTAAACAGGGCGAGTGGCTACACCTTC. It is translated as CASSLNRASGYTF.

The chain combines TRBV4-1 with TRBJ2-1; 8 bases fit TRBD2. J lost 1 base, V lost 0 bases, and 11 bases had no gene match. Germline CDR1 reads MGHRA; CDR2 reads YSYEKL. This CDR3 contains 19 residues. For the CDR3, the DNA is TGCGCCAGCAGCCAAGAGTGGCGAGCGGGAGCAATTTCCTACAATGAGCAGTTCTTC. Protein: CASSQEWRAGAISYNEQFF.

The chain recombines TRBV6-1 with TRBJ1-2; D gene uncertain. Germline assignment: CDR1 MNHNS and CDR2 SASEGT. There are 11 residues in the CDR3. The V gene lost 3 bases and the J gene lost 6 bases, with 5 bases spanning the gap. CDR3 loop: CASSEVDGYTF. The CDR3 nucleotides read TGTGCCAGCAGTGAGGTTGATGGCTACACCTTC.